This record looks at one TCR beta chain sequence and its context. Its antigen remains unknown. The sample comes from a study of OX40 agonist ivuxolimab in advanced cancers. Across the study: The drug used for patients, ivuxolimab, was an agonistic anti-OX40 (CD134) antibody. Participants, around 80% male, averaged roughly 55 years of age, ranging from roughly 20 to 79. Study results and caveats: On average, a greater number of expanded clones characterised CD8+ T cells relative to CD4+.

This CDR3 region has 12 residues. The germline V gene encodes CDR1 ENHRY and CDR2 SYGVKD. V lost 6 bases, J lost 4 bases, and 9 bases lay in between. Assay: immunoSEQ multiplex PCR; the TCRdb copy retains only in-frame clones and omits some. This sample carries some 40,000 clones, around nine tenths of them seen once, and the ten largest clones take over 0.55%. The receptor was isolated from an adult with an advanced solid tumor such as melanoma, head and neck, liver or kidney cancer. The sample here was CD4+ or CD8+ T cells sorted from blood, taken in a trial of the OX40 agonist ivuxolimab. The rearrangement joins TRBV10-3 to TRBJ1-1; D is ambiguous. This chain's CDR3 is CAIRSAFTEAFF. The CDR3 DNA sequence: TGTGCCATCAGATCAGCGTTCACTGAAGCTTTCTTT.